A single sample gave rise to the 3 T cell receptor beta chains below, sequenced in a study of blood T cell repertoires in COVID-19. Assay used: immunoSEQ multiplex PCR; TCRdb lists only in-frame clones, some missing. This table holds about 49,000 clones, 77% found once. Material: peripheral blood. The receptors here all came from a man between 65 and 80 years old with active or convalescent COVID-19.

The CDR3 DNA reads TGTGCCAGCAGCGTAAGTGGAGAGATGAACACTGAAGCTTTCTTT. Protein: CASSVSGEMNTEAFF. The chain is built from TRBV9 and TRBJ1-1, with no clear D. The CDR3 consists of 15 residues. Germline CDR1 and CDR2: SGDLS and YYNGEE. V lost 1 base, J lost 0 bases, and 10 bases lay in between.

The chain recombines TRBV5-1 with TRBJ2-6; a weak D match, TRBD2 (5 bases). This CDR3 region has 17 residues. Per germline, CDR1 SGHRS and CDR2 YFSETQ. The ends were cut back, 0 bases at V and 0 bases at J, with 10 bases in the middle. The CDR3 protein is CASSLAPGSSGANVLTF. The CDR3, as DNA: TGCGCCAGCAGCTTGGCCCCGGGGAGCTCTGGGGCCAACGTCCTGACTTTC.

Only one count was recorded for this clone. The chain joins TRBV10-3 to TRBJ1-4, with D perhaps matching TRBD1 (5 bases). The V gene lost 4 bases and the J gene lost 6 bases, with 9 bases spanning the gap. Germline loops: CDR1 ENHRY, CDR2 SYGVKD. This CDR3 is 13 amino acids long. The DNA for the CDR3 is TGTGCCATCAGTGGCAGGGTGGATGAAAAACTGTTTTTT. It translates to CAISGRVDEKLFF.